This TCR beta chain was found in a study of T cell repertoires in cytomegalovirus infection. Study details: The study used recently identified HLA-C-restricted and well-studied HLA-B-restricted CMV epitopes. Public TCR beta signature analysis indicated the presence of both CMV infection and matching HLA type. General observations from the study: In two of eight donors, the top clonotype was HLA-C-restricted CMV-specific. The cumulative frequency of public TCR beta families identified carriers of CMV plus the relevant HLA.

TCRdb reprocessed the reads with MiXCR, giving one entry per CDR3 protein. This table has approximately 1,000,000 distinct CDR3 sequences, 31% appearing once. The table lists this clonotype with a few counts. Its target is unknown. CDR3 length: 16 amino acids. The V gene's germline CDR1 is SGHVS and CDR2 FQNEAQ. The V end lost 1 base, the J end lost 0 bases, and 13 bases lay between the germline ends. This TCR was recovered from a human donor in good health (CMV status not recorded). Some clones in this sample may be carry-over from other donors' samples. This chain joins TRBV7-8 and TRBJ2-7, with D tentatively TRBD1 or TRBD2 (5 bases each). The sequencing used cultured CD8+ T cells from PBMCs, collected from culture after CMV antigen stimulation. The CDR3 DNA is TGTGCCAGCAGCTTAGTGGGCAGGGAGACCTCCTACGAGCAGTACTTC. Amino acids: CASSLVGRETSYEQYF. Full variable domain (remainder filled in from reference TRBV7-8 and TRBJ2-7): GAGVSQSPRYKVAKRGQDVALRCDPISGHVSLFWYQQALGQGPEFLTYFQNEAQLDKSGLPSDRFFAERPEGSVSTLKIQRTQQEDSAVYLCASSLVGRETSYEQYFGPGTRLTVT.